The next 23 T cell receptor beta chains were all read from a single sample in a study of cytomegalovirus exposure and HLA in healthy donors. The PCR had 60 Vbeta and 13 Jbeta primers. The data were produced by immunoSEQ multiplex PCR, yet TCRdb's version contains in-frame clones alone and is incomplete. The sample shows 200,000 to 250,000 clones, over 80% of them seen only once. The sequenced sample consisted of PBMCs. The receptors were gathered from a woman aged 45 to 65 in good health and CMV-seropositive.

CDR3: CASSQRQFTDTQYF. In nucleotides, the CDR3 is TGCGCCAGCAGCCAAAGACAGTTCACAGATACGCAGTATTTT. The V and J genes are TRBV4-3 and TRBJ2-3; possibly TRBD1 for D (5 bases). The germline CDR1 and CDR2 sequences are LGHNA and YSLEER. The CDR3 is made up of 14 amino acids. Trimming took off 2 bases at V and 2 bases at J, with 8 bases between the two ends.

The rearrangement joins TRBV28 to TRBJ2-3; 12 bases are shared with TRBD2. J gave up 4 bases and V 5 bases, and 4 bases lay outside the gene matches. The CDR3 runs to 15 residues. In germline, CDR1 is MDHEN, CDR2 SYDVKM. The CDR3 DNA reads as TGTGCCAGCAGTCTAGCGGGGGGGCCTGCAGATACGCAGTATTTT. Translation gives CASSLAGGPADTQYF.

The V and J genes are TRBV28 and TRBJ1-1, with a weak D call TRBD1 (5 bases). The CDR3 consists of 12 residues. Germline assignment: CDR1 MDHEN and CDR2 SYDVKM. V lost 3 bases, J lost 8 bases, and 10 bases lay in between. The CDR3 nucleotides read TGTGCCAGCAGTTTGGGGACTCTCGAAGCTTTCTTT. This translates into CASSLGTLEAFF.

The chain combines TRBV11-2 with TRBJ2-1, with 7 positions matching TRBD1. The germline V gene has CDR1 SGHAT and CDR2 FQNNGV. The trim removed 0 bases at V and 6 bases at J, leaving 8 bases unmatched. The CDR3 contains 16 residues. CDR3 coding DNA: TGTGCCAGCAGCTTAGATCCCGAGGCAGGGGGCAATGAGCAGTTCTTC. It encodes CASSLDPEAGGNEQFF.

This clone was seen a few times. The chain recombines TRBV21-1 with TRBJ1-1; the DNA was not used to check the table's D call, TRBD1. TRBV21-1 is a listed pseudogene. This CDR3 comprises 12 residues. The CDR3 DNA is TGTGCCAGCCCCAGGCCGAACACTGAAGCTTTCTTT. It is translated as CASPRPNTEAFF.

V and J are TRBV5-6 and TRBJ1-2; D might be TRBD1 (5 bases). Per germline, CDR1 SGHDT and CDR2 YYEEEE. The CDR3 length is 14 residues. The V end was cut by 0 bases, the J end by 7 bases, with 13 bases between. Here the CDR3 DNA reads TGTGCCAGCAGCTTGGGTCAGGGATCGAGTGGCTACACCTTC. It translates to CASSLGQGSSGYTF. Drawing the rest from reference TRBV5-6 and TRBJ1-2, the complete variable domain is DAGVTQSPTHLIKTRGQQVTLRCSPKSGHDTVSWYQQALGQGPQFIFQYYEEEERQRGNFPDRFSGHQFPNYSSELNVNALLLGDSALYLCASSLGQGSSGYTFGSGTRLTVV.

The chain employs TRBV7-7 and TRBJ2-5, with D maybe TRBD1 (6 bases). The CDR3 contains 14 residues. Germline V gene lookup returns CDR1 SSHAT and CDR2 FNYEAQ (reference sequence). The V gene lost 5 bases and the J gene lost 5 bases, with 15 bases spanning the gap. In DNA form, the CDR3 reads TGTGCCAGCAGCCAAAACAGGGTTGGGGAGACCCAGTACTTC. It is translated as CASSQNRVGETQYF.

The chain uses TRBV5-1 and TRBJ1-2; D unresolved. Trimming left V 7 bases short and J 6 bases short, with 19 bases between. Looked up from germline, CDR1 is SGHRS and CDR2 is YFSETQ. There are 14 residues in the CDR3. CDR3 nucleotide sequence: TGCGCCAGCCTCAAAAACTTCGGCGGAGATGGCTACACCTTC. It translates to CASLKNFGGDGYTF.

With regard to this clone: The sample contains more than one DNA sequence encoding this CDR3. This chain's CDR3 is CASSFRRQPQHF. CDR3 bases: TGTGCCAGCAGTTTTCGGAGGCAGCCCCAGCATTTT. The V and J genes are TRBV28 and TRBJ1-5; unclear D gene. Germline CDR1 is MDHEN and CDR2 is SYDVKM. Trimming stripped 3 bases from V and 7 bases from J, with 7 bases between. The CDR3 contains 12 residues.

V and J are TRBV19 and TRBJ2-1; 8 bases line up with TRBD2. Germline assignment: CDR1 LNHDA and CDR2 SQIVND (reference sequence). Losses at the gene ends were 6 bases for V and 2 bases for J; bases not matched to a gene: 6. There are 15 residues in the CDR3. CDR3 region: CASRISGGPYNEQFF. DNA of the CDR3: TGTGCCAGTAGGATCAGCGGGGGACCCTACAATGAGCAGTTCTTC. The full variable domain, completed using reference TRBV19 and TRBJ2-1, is DGGITQSPKYLFRKEGQNVTLSCEQNLNHDAMYWYRQDPGQGLRLIYYSQIVNDFQKGDIAEGYSVSREKKESFPLTVTSAQKNPTAFYLCASRISGGPYNEQFFGPGTRLTVL.

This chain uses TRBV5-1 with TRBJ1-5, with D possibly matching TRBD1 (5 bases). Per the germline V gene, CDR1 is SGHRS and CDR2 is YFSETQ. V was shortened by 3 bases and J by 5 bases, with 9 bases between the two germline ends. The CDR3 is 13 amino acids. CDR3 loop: CASSYRGDQPQHF. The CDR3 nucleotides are TGCGCCAGCAGCTATAGGGGTGATCAGCCCCAGCATTTT.

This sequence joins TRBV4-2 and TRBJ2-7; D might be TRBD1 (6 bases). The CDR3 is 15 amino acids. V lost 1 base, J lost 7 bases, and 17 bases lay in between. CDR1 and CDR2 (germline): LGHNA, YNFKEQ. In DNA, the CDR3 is TGTGCCAGCAGCCAAGTGTTTCAGGGGTCTCAGGAGCAGTACTTC. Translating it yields CASSQVFQGSQEQYF.

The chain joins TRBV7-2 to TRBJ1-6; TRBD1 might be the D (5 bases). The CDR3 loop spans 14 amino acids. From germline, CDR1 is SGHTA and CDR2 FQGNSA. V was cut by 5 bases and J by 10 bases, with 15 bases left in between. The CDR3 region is CASSEDPGRSPLHF. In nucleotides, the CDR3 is TGTGCCAGCAGCGAAGATCCAGGGAGGTCACCCCTCCACTTT.

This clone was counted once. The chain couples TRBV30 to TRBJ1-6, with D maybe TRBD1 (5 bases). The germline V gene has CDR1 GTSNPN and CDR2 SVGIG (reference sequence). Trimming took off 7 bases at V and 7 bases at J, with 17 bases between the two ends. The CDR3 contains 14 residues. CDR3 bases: TGTGCCTTGACTAGACAGCTACTAAATTCACCCCTCCACTTT. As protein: CALTRQLLNSPLHF.

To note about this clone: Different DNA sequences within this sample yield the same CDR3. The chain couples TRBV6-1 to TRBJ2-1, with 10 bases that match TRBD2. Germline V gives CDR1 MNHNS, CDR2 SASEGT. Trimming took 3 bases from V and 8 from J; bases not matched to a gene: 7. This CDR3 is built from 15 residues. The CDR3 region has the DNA TGTGCCAGCAGTGAGACCAGCGGGGGGGCAGATGAGCAGTTCTTC. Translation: CASSETSGGADEQFF.

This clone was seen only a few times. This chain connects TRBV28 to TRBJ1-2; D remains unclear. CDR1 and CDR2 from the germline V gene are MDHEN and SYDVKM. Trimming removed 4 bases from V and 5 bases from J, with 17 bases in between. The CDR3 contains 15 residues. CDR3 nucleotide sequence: TGTGCCAGCAGTTCCCTTCACGGAGGGCCATATGGCTACACCTTC. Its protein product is CASSSLHGGPYGYTF.

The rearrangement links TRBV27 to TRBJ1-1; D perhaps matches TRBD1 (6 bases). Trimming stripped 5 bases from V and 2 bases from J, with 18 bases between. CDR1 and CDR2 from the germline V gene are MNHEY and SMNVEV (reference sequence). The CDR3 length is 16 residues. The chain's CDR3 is CASSLLDRTDNTEAFF. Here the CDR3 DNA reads TGTGCCAGCAGTCTCCTCGACAGGACGGATAACACTGAAGCTTTCTTT.

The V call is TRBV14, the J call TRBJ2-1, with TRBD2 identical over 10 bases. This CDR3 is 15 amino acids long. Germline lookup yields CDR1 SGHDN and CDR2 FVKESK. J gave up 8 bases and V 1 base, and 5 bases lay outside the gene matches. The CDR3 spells CASSQGLAGDHEQFF. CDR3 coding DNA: TGTGCCAGCAGCCAAGGGCTAGCGGGGGATCATGAGCAGTTCTTC.

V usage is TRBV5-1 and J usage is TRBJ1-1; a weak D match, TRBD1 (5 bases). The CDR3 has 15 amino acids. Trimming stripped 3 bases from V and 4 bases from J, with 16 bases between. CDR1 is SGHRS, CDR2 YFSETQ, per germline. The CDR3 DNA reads TGCGCCAGCAGCTCCACGTCGGGGGGAGGCACTGAAGCTTTCTTT. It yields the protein CASSSTSGGGTEAFF.

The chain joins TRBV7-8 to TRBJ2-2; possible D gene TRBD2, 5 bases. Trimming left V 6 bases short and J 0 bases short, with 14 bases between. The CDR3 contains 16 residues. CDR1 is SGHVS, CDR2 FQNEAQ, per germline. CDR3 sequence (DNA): TGTGCCAGCAGAACTCTGGGAGTTTCGAACACCGGGGAGCTGTTTTTT. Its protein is CASRTLGVSNTGELFF.

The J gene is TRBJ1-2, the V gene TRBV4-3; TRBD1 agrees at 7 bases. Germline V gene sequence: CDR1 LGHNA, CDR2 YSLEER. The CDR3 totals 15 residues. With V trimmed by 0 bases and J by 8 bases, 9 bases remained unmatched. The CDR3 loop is CASSQDLEGAGGYTF. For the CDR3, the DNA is TGCGCCAGCAGCCAAGATCTGGAGGGGGCTGGGGGCTACACCTTC.

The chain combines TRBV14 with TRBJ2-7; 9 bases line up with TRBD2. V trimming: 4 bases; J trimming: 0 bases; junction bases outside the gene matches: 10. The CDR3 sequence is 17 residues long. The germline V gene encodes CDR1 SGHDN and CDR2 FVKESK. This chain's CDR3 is CASSLRSLAGFSYEQYF. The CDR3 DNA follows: TGTGCCAGCAGCCTACGAAGTCTAGCGGGGTTCTCCTACGAGCAGTACTTC.

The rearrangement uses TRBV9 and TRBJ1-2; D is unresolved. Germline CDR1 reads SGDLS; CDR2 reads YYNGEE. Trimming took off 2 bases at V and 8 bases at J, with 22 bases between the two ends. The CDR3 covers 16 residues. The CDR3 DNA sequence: TGTGCCAGCAGCGTTATACCCTTCGCCCCGGCGGGCGGCTACACCTTC. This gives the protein CASSVIPFAPAGGYTF.